The 24 T cell receptor beta chains in this list originate from one sample, sequenced in a study of T cell changes during pregnancy in multiple sclerosis. Here immunoSEQ multiplex PCR was the method, and the copy in TCRdb shows in-frame clones only, minus some. The sample includes around 42,000 clones, approximately 92% of them seen just once. The specimen was CD4+ T cells from peripheral blood mononuclear cells, collected after pregnancy. The receptors come from a female donor in good health, enrolled as a control in a pregnancy study.

The rearrangement uses TRBV7-9 and TRBJ2-7, with a tentative D call TRBD2 (7 bases). The CDR3 spans 15 residues. The V end was cut by 1 base, the J end by 0 bases, with 10 bases between. Germline V CDR1 and CDR2: SEHNR, FQNEAQ (reference sequence). The CDR3 sequence: CASSLGGGGSYEQYF. The CDR3 DNA is TGTGCCAGCAGCTTAGGAGGGGGGGGCTCCTACGAGCAGTACTTC.

The V gene is TRBV7-2, the J gene TRBJ2-3, with D uncertain. The CDR3 runs 14 residues. V was trimmed by 4 bases and J by 0 bases, leaving 8 bases between them. Germline CDR1 SGHTA, CDR2 FQGNSA. Here the CDR3 reads CASSYPTSTDTQYF. CDR3 DNA sequence: TGTGCCAGCAGCTACCCGACTAGCACAGATACGCAGTATTTT.

The chain links TRBV6-1 to TRBJ2-7, with 11 bases identical to TRBD1. Germline V gene sequence: CDR1 MNHNS, CDR2 SASEGT. V lost 6 bases, J lost 12 bases, and 10 bases stayed unmatched. The CDR3 totals 13 residues. The CDR3 spells CASSAQGGTGGYF. The DNA of the CDR3 is TGTGCCAGCAGCGCCCAGGGCGGGACAGGGGGGTACTTC.

The V call is TRBV5-1, the J call TRBJ2-7, with no clear D. Trimming took off 0 bases at V and 6 bases at J, with 10 bases between the two ends. The CDR3 is 13 residues long. CDR1 and CDR2 (germline): SGHRS, YFSETQ. As DNA, the CDR3 is TGCGCCAGCAGCTTGGCCGGTCGGTCCGAGCAGTACTTC. Amino acid sequence: CASSLAGRSEQYF. The full variable domain, with the rest looked up from reference TRBV5-1 and TRBJ2-7, is KAGVTQTPRYLIKTRGQQVTLSCSPISGHRSVSWYQQTPGQGLQFLFEYFSETQRNKGNFPGRFSGRQFSNSRSEMNVSTLELGDSALYLCASSLAGRSEQYFGPGTRLTVT.

The rearrangement links TRBV5-1 to TRBJ1-3; D gene ambiguous. The length of the CDR3 is 13 residues. The germline V gene encodes CDR1 SGHRS and CDR2 YFSETQ. The ends were cut back, 5 bases at V and 0 bases at J, with 6 bases in the middle. The DNA of the CDR3 is TGCGCCAGCAGATCCTCCTCTGGAAACACCATATATTTT. Encoded protein: CASRSSSGNTIYF.

This clone was counted once. The chain is built from TRBV27 and TRBJ2-3, with 8 bases that match TRBD2. Per the germline V gene, CDR1 is MNHEY and CDR2 is SMNVEV (reference sequence). V trimming: 4 bases; J trimming: 7 bases; junction bases outside the gene matches: 16. The CDR3 consists of 17 residues. CDR3 residues: CASSSPSGTRWEYTQYF. The CDR3 region has the DNA TGTGCCAGCAGTTCCCCCTCTGGGACTAGGTGGGAGTATACGCAGTATTTT.

Here the CDR3 reads CASSPGDRGQAFF. CDR3 DNA: TGTGCCAGCAGCCCCGGGGACAGGGGGCAAGCTTTCTTT. J is TRBJ1-1 and V is TRBV11-3, with 12 bases that match TRBD1. Per the germline V gene, CDR1 is SGHNT and CDR2 is YENEEA. This CDR3 has 13 amino acids. The J segment lost 9 bases and the V segment lost 5 bases, leaving 4 bases of the junction unmatched.

The rearrangement joins TRBV6-1 to TRBJ1-4; 10 bases map to TRBD1. CDR1 and CDR2 from the germline V gene are MNHNS and SASEGT. V shed 8 bases and J 7 bases; nucleotides not matched to a gene: 7. CDR3 length equals 14 residues. In nucleotides, the CDR3 is TGTGCCAGCCAAGACAGGGGGCGCGGTGAAAAACTGTTTTTT. Its translation is CASQDRGRGEKLFF.

The chain uses TRBV18 and TRBJ2-5, with 9 positions matching TRBD1. This CDR3 is 15 amino acids long. V lost 5 bases to trimming and J lost 1 base; unmatched junction nucleotides: 5. Looked up from germline, CDR1 is KGHSH and CDR2 is LQKENI. CDR3 coding DNA: TGTGCCAGCTCAGCTGGGACAGGGCTCCAAGAGACCCAGTACTTC. Translation gives CASSAGTGLQETQYF.

This clone has a single count. The chain links TRBV5-5 to TRBJ1-1; maybe TRBD1 (6 bases). In germline, CDR1 is SGHKS, CDR2 YYEKEE (reference sequence). The CDR3 loop spans 15 amino acids. Between the trimmed V and J ends, which lost 0 bases and 1 base, there was a span of 10 bases. In DNA, the CDR3 is TGTGCCAGCAGCTTGGCCCCCAGGGGGAACACTGAAGCTTTCTTT. This translates into CASSLAPRGNTEAFF.

The table lists this clone with a few counts. The genes are TRBV10-1 and TRBJ1-6, with TRBD1 matching 10 bases. The CDR3 has 13 residues. The germline gives CDR1 WNHNN, CDR2 SYGVQD (reference sequence). With 8 bases clipped from V and 10 bases from J, the junction kept 5 bases outside the gene matches. The CDR3 nucleotides are TGCGCCAGCGGCCCGACAGGGGGCTCACCCCTCCACTTT. As protein: CASGPTGGSPLHF.

This clone was detected only once. V usage is TRBV2 and J usage is TRBJ2-7, with TRBD1 matching 9 bases. From germline, CDR1 is SNHLY and CDR2 FYNNEI. This CDR3 has 13 amino acids. J was trimmed by 6 bases and V by 6 bases; bases with no gene match: 6. For the CDR3, the DNA is TGTGCCAGCAGCCGGGAGACAGGGGGCGAGCAGTACTTC. It is translated as CASSRETGGEQYF.

This chain joins TRBV5-8 and TRBJ2-3; 7 bases agree with TRBD1. This CDR3 has 14 amino acids. V lost 2 bases, J lost 6 bases, and 6 bases stayed unmatched. Germline V gene sequence: CDR1 SGHTS, CDR2 YDEGEE. CDR3 in amino acids: CASSFRQGGDTQYF. CDR3 nucleotides: TGTGCCAGCAGCTTCCGACAGGGCGGGGATACGCAGTATTTT.

A single count supports this clone. The chain is built from TRBV7-9 and TRBJ2-5, with 7 bases identical to TRBD1. The germline V gene has CDR1 SEHNR and CDR2 FQNEAQ (reference sequence). The CDR3 totals 12 residues. Unmatched junction bases numbered 0, after V lost 1 base and J lost 7 bases. The CDR3 sequence: CASSLGQGTQYF. CDR3 DNA sequence: TGTGCCAGCAGCTTAGGACAGGGGACCCAGTACTTC.

The chain combines TRBV6-5 with TRBJ2-2; D may be TRBD1 (5 bases). Trimming took off 1 base at V and 7 bases at J, with 13 bases between the two ends. From germline, CDR1 is MNHEY and CDR2 SVGAGI. The CDR3 covers 15 residues. The CDR3 sequence: CASSYWGRGGGELFF. CDR3 DNA sequence: TGTGCCAGCAGTTACTGGGGAAGGGGTGGCGGGGAGCTGTTTTTT.

The V and J genes are TRBV5-1 and TRBJ2-7; TRBD1 matches at 11 bases. V lost 0 bases, J lost 0 bases, and 5 bases stayed unmatched. Germline-derived CDR1 and CDR2 are SGHRS and YFSETQ. This CDR3 has 17 amino acids. DNA of the CDR3: TGCGCCAGCAGCTTGGATGGGGACAGGGGGTCCTCCTACGAGCAGTACTTC. It specifies CASSLDGDRGSSYEQYF.

The V gene is TRBV5-5, the J gene TRBJ1-2, with D possibly TRBD1 on 6 matching bases. Trimming cost V 4 bases and J 8 bases, with 18 bases left between them. Germline V CDR1 and CDR2: SGHKS, YYEKEE (reference sequence). The CDR3 is 14 residues long. CDR3 region: CASSPTGGLGGYTF. CDR3 nucleotide sequence: TGTGCCAGCAGCCCCACCGGGGGGCTGGGGGGCTACACCTTC.

This chain uses TRBV10-3 with TRBJ2-7, with D tentatively TRBD2 (5 bases). Trimming cost V 8 bases and J 0 bases, with 11 bases left between them. Germline-derived CDR1 and CDR2 are ENHRY and SYGVKD. The CDR3 loop spans 13 amino acids. CDR3 DNA: TGTGCCATCGGAGAAAGCGGCTCCTACGAGCAGTACTTC. Its protein product is CAIGESGSYEQYF.

V gene TRBV7-9 combines with J gene TRBJ1-5, with TRBD1 matching over 7 bases. Germline lookup yields CDR1 SEHNR and CDR2 FQNEAQ (reference sequence). CDR3 length equals 14 residues. With 2 bases clipped from V and 3 bases from J, the junction kept 1 base outside the gene matches. The CDR3 bases are TGTGCCAGCAGCTTAACAGGGGTCAATCAGCCCCAGCATTTT. It specifies CASSLTGVNQPQHF.

This chain connects TRBV5-1 to TRBJ1-4, with 8 nucleotides matching TRBD1. Germline V gives CDR1 SGHRS, CDR2 YFSETQ. The CDR3 runs 16 residues. V was pared by 4 bases and J by 0 bases, with 5 bases of the junction left unmatched. The CDR3 protein is CASSTDRATTNEKLFF. The CDR3 coding sequence is TGCGCCAGCAGCACGGACAGGGCGACAACTAATGAAAAACTGTTTTTT.

The chain couples TRBV5-1 to TRBJ2-2, with D maybe TRBD2 (7 bases). CDR3 size: 16 residues. Germline V lookup: CDR1 SGHRS, CDR2 YFSETQ. V was trimmed by 3 bases and J by 3 bases, leaving 15 bases between them. CDR3 DNA sequence: TGCGCCAGCAGCTGGGAAGGGGGGGCCGACACCGGGGAGCTGTTTTTT. Protein: CASSWEGGADTGELFF.

V is TRBV4-3 and J is TRBJ1-6; no clear D. The germline V and J ends were trimmed by 1 base and 9 bases, with 7 bases remaining between them. The germline V gene has CDR1 LGHNA and CDR2 YSLEER. CDR3 length: 13 amino acids. The CDR3 region is CASSQAWASPLHF. The CDR3 bases are TGCGCCAGCAGCCAAGCCTGGGCTTCACCCCTCCACTTT.

The genes are TRBV19 and TRBJ1-5; a possible D gene is TRBD1 (5 bases). The CDR3 has 12 residues. CDR1 and CDR2 (germline): LNHDA, SQIVND (reference sequence). V was pared by 5 bases and J by 9 bases, with 11 bases between. Here the CDR3 reads CASSGPGGPQHF. The CDR3 bases are TGTGCCAGTAGTGGACCGGGGGGGCCCCAGCATTTT.

The chain combines TRBV11-3 with TRBJ1-1; 7 nucleotides agree with TRBD1. Per the germline V gene, CDR1 is SGHNT and CDR2 is YENEEA. Trimming at V came to 7 bases and at J to 1 base, leaving 3 bases not matched to a gene. The CDR3 is 13 residues long. DNA of the CDR3: TGTGCCAGCACCCAGGGGGGGAACACTGAAGCTTTCTTT. Translated: CASTQGGNTEAFF.